The clone carrying this T cell receptor (beta chain) has a handful of counts. As yet, its antigen is unknown. The data derive from a study of vaccination and CD4 T cells after COVID-19. Study as a whole: The authors exposed cells to overlapping spike peptides derived from SARS-CoV-2, HCoV-NL63, HCoV-OC43 and HCoV-229E. In the control cultures, a CEFX pool, an HIV-1 Nef pool, or no peptide was supplied. Whole-study findings and limits: Median numbers of SARS-CoV-2-reactive clonotypes increased from approximately 21 to 40 (not a significant change).

The treatment was: approximately nine-day PBMC culture with coronavirus spike peptide pools or control peptides (ViraFEST assay). T cells were expanded with peptide pools, and expanded clonotypes were identified by TCR sequencing. The V end lost 0 bases, the J end lost 5 bases, and 13 bases lay between the germline ends. This CDR3 region has 15 residues. CDR1 and CDR2 (germline): LNHNV, YYDKDF (reference sequence). An Oncomine TCR Beta short-read assay was used to sequence the DNA from cultured CD4+ T cells. MiXCR was run by TCRdb on the PCR reads, yielding one entry per CDR3 protein. The top ten hold around 16% of the sample, which has roughly 15,000 distinct CDR3 sequences, 54% seen once.

The V gene is TRBV15, the J gene TRBJ1-2, with no clear D. This receptor was taken from a human donor who had recovered from COVID-19. Sequenced input: CD4+ T cells from blood, cultured in vitro. The CDR3 region has the DNA TGTGCCACCAGCAGAGAGGCAGATAGCCTGTATGGCTACACCTTC. Protein product: CATSREADSLYGYTF.